One sample yielded the 9 T cell receptor beta chains listed below, sequenced in a study of blood T cell repertoires in COVID-19. Produced via immunoSEQ multiplex PCR; TCRdb's table is partial and in-frame only. The repertoire holds 300,000 or so clones, with more than 75% as singletons. Source material: peripheral blood. These receptors were obtained from a man aged 45 to 65 with active or convalescent COVID-19.

This chain uses TRBV28 with TRBJ1-5; the D is unclear. V was clipped by 1 base and J by 3 bases, with 10 bases between them. This CDR3 contains 15 residues. CDR1 MDHEN and CDR2 SYDVKM come from the germline V gene. CDR3 nucleotides: TGTGCCAGCAGTTTATTTCCAGGATTCAATCAGCCCCAGCATTTT. It yields the protein CASSLFPGFNQPQHF. The whole variable domain, filled in from reference TRBV28 and TRBJ1-5, reads DVKVTQSSRYLVKRTGEKVFLECVQDMDHENMFWYRQDPGLGLRLIYFSYDVKMKEKGDIPEGYSVSREKKERFSLILESASTNQTSMYLCASSLFPGFNQPQHFGDGTRLSIL.

The chain employs TRBV6-4 and TRBJ1-4, with 7 bases fitting TRBD1. This CDR3 has 16 amino acids. Trimming at V came to 2 bases and at J to 4 bases, leaving 7 bases not matched to a gene. Germline values: CDR1 MRHNA, CDR2 SNTAGT. CDR3 nucleotide sequence: TGTGCCAGCAGTGACCCTAGACAGGGAATTAATGAAAAACTGTTTTTT. Its protein is CASSDPRQGINEKLFF.

This chain joins TRBV7-2 and TRBJ2-2; D may be TRBD1 (5 bases). The germline V gene has CDR1 SGHTA and CDR2 FQGNSA. V was cut by 6 bases and J by 7 bases, with 21 bases left in between. The CDR3 is made up of 16 amino acids. The CDR3 sequence is CASSPSQGTLGGELFF. The CDR3 DNA sequence: TGTGCCAGCAGTCCCTCCCAGGGTACACTGGGCGGGGAGCTGTTTTTT.

This clone was seen a handful of times. CDR3 nucleotides: TGCGCCAGCAGCTGGGGCCCGGGGGATGGAAACACCATATATTTT. It codes for CASSWGPGDGNTIYF. The chain has TRBV5-1 and TRBJ1-3, with a tentative D call TRBD1 (5 bases). Trimming removed 3 bases from V and 3 bases from J, with 13 bases in between. The CDR3 runs 15 residues. Per the germline V gene, CDR1 is SGHRS and CDR2 is YFSETQ.

The chain is built from TRBV10-3 and TRBJ1-4; D gene ambiguous. Trimming cost V 6 bases and J 10 bases, with 15 bases left between them. In germline, CDR1 is ENHRY, CDR2 SYGVKD. CDR3 length: 13 residues. CDR3 coding DNA: TGTGCCATCAGCGAACCCGCCCGGGGAAAACTGTTTTTT. Translated, it gives CAISEPARGKLFF.

J is TRBJ2-1 and V is TRBV7-6; the match to TRBD1 covers 7 bases. This CDR3 has 14 amino acids. With 3 bases clipped from V and 8 bases from J, the junction kept 7 bases outside the gene matches. The germline gives CDR1 SGHVS, CDR2 FNYEAQ. For the CDR3, the DNA is TGTGCCAGCAGCTTTGCAGGCCAGGGGGATGAGCAGTTCTTC. This sequence encodes CASSFAGQGDEQFF.

The chain has TRBV2 and TRBJ1-6; maybe TRBD1 (5 bases). The germline gives CDR1 SNHLY, CDR2 FYNNEI. The V end lost 5 bases, the J end lost 7 bases, and 9 bases lay between the germline ends. CDR3 size: 13 residues. The CDR3 region has the DNA TGTGCCAGCAGTCCCAGGGCCAATTCACCCCTCCACTTT. Translating gives CASSPRANSPLHF. The variable domain in full, with the rest retrieved from reference TRBV2 and TRBJ1-6, is EPEVTQTPSHQVTQMGQEVILRCVPISNHLYFYWYRQILGQKVEFLVSFYNNEISEKSEIFDDQFSVERPDGSNFTLKIRSTKLEDSAMYFCASSPRANSPLHFGNGTRLTVT.

V gene TRBV19 combines with J gene TRBJ2-3; TRBD1 agrees at 8 bases. Germline CDR1 reads LNHDA; CDR2 reads SQIVND (reference sequence). Trimming at V came to 8 bases and at J to 4 bases, leaving 8 bases not matched to a gene. CDR3 size: 14 residues. The chain's CDR3 is CASSQGVVADTQYF. DNA of the CDR3: TGTGCCAGTTCACAGGGGGTAGTCGCAGATACGCAGTATTTT.

The chain uses TRBV11-3 and TRBJ2-7; TRBD2 matches at 7 bases. Trimming at V came to 2 bases and at J to 2 bases, leaving 3 bases not matched to a gene. There are 14 residues in the CDR3. From germline, CDR1 is SGHNT and CDR2 YENEEA. The CDR3 spells CASSLSGTTYEQYF. The CDR3 bases are TGTGCCAGCAGCTTAAGCGGGACCACCTACGAGCAGTACTTC.